The entry below gives a single T cell receptor (beta chain) sequence along with its context. V lost 4 bases, J lost 5 bases, and 8 bases stayed unmatched. Germline V lookup: CDR1 SGHDT, CDR2 YYEEEE. The CDR3 runs to 14 residues. Per the study methods: Estimates of nucleated cell counts were drawn from the amplification of reference gene primers. This table comes from immunoSEQ multiplex PCR, and its TCRdb copy is limited to in-frame clones, with some not included. The D gene and trimming were derived from the DNA, and the V and J assignments and clone size from that table. The profile shows roughly 110,000 clones, 85% to 90% of them singletons. This sample was taken from a study of blood T cell repertoires in COVID-19. As for the study in general: Researchers got acute and convalescent COVID-19 samples from the United States, Italy and Spain. Nucleic acid was either cDNA or gDNA, and it came from T cells, B-cell-depleted T cells, or PBMCs.

The V and J genes are TRBV5-6 and TRBJ2-5, with 7 bases aligning to TRBD2. The source is a woman aged 50 to 65 with acute or convalescent COVID-19. The sequencing sample was made of peripheral blood. CDR3 protein: CASSDAGAGETQYF. In DNA, the CDR3 is TGTGCCAGCAGCGATGCGGGAGCCGGTGAGACCCAGTACTTC.